These 26 T cell receptor beta chains were all obtained from the same sample, sequenced in a study of T cell changes during pregnancy in multiple sclerosis. Profiling relied on immunoSEQ multiplex PCR, and the TCRdb table lists in-frame clones only, not all of them. The sample has 30,000 to 45,000 clones; about nine tenths are singletons. The specimen was CD4+ T cells from peripheral blood mononuclear cells, collected after pregnancy. These receptors came from a female donor in good health, enrolled as a control in a pregnancy study.

The J gene is TRBJ2-1, the V gene TRBV19; perhaps TRBD1 as D (5 bases). Germline-derived CDR1 and CDR2 are LNHDA and SQIVND (reference sequence). The CDR3 totals 15 residues. V was cut by 6 bases and J by 0 bases, with 12 bases left in between. CDR3 sequence (DNA): TGTGCCAGTAGCAGACAGCTAAACTCCTACAATGAGCAGTTCTTC. It is translated as CASSRQLNSYNEQFF.

V is TRBV11-3 and J is TRBJ1-2; TRBD1 agrees at 7 bases. This CDR3 is 13 amino acids long. From germline, CDR1 is SGHNT and CDR2 YENEEA. Trimming removed 5 bases from V and 4 bases from J; junction bases left unmatched: 4. The CDR3 protein is CASSHRDSYGYTF. CDR3 nucleotides: TGTGCCAGCAGCCACCGGGACAGCTATGGCTACACCTTC.

This chain joins TRBV19 and TRBJ2-3; D perhaps matches TRBD1 (5 bases). CDR1 and CDR2 (germline): LNHDA, SQIVND (reference sequence). Trimming stripped 4 bases from V and 1 base from J, with 9 bases between. This CDR3 has 14 residues. The CDR3 nucleotides read TGTGCCAGTAGTAACATACAGGGCACAGATACGCAGTATTTT. It translates to CASSNIQGTDTQYF. The entire variable domain, with the rest obtained from reference TRBV19 and TRBJ2-3, is as follows: DGGITQSPKYLFRKEGQNVTLSCEQNLNHDAMYWYRQDPGQGLRLIYYSQIVNDFQKGDIAEGYSVSREKKESFPLTVTSAQKNPTAFYLCASSNIQGTDTQYFGPGTRLTVL.

This chain connects TRBV19 to TRBJ2-1, with D possibly TRBD2 on 6 matching bases. CDR3 length: 15 amino acids. V lost 3 bases to trimming and J lost 12 bases, with 21 bases between them. CDR1 and CDR2 from the germline V gene are LNHDA and SQIVND (reference sequence). The chain's CDR3 is CASSIGGTGPRVQFF. Written as DNA, the CDR3 is TGTGCCAGTAGTATCGGGGGTACGGGACCGAGAGTGCAGTTCTTC.

With regard to this clone: Other DNA sequences of this sample code for an identical CDR3. The chain combines TRBV6-5 with TRBJ2-1, with TRBD2 identical over 10 bases. The junction had 4 bases not matched to a gene; V was cut back by 6 bases and J by 5 bases. Germline CDR1 is MNHEY and CDR2 is SVGAGI. This CDR3 has 14 residues. The CDR3 DNA is TGTGCCAGCAGGGATGGACTAGCGGACAATGAGCAGTTCTTC. Encoded protein: CASRDGLADNEQFF.

The chain carries TRBV5-5 and TRBJ2-2; D may be TRBD2 (5 bases). In germline, CDR1 is SGHKS, CDR2 YYEKEE (reference sequence). The V end was cut by 2 bases, the J end by 5 bases, with 10 bases between. This CDR3 contains 14 residues. The CDR3 region is CASSLSPGTGELFF. In DNA, the CDR3 is TGTGCCAGCAGCTTATCTCCGGGGACCGGGGAGCTGTTTTTT.

This clone was detected only once. This sequence joins TRBV21-1 and TRBJ2-3; whether TRBD2, the table's D call, matches the DNA was not checked. TRBV21-1 is reported as a pseudogene. The CDR3 is 15 amino acids. The CDR3 DNA follows: TGTGCCAGCCCCTGCGCGGGAGGGTTCACAGATACGCAGTATTTT. This codes for CASPCAGGFTDTQYF.

This chain uses TRBV25-1 with TRBJ2-2; 12 bases line up with TRBD2. The CDR3 has 15 residues. Germline V gene sequence: CDR1 MGHDK, CDR2 SYGVNS. J lost 3 bases, V lost 6 bases, and 2 bases had no gene match. CDR3 protein: CASSLAGGHTGELFF. CDR3 nucleotides: TGTGCCAGCAGCCTAGCGGGGGGGCACACCGGGGAGCTGTTTTTT. Variable domain in full (rest from reference TRBV25-1 and TRBJ2-2): EADIYQTPRYLVIGTGKKITLECSQTMGHDKMYWYQQDPGMELHLIHYSYGVNSTEKGDLSSESTVSRIRTEHFPLTLESARPSHTSQYLCASSLAGGHTGELFFGEGSRLTVL.

This chain uses TRBV9 with TRBJ1-1; 9 bases align to TRBD1. The CDR3 totals 18 residues. The V and J ends lost 1 base and 4 bases, in that order; junction bases with no gene match: 14. Germline CDR1 SGDLS, CDR2 YYNGEE. The CDR3 loop reads CASSVHGGQGRLATEAFF. DNA for the CDR3: TGTGCCAGCAGCGTACACGGGGGACAGGGAAGGTTGGCCACTGAAGCTTTCTTT. Full variable domain (outside the CDR3, taken from reference TRBV9 and TRBJ1-1): DSGVTQTPKHLITATGQRVTLRCSPRSGDLSVYWYQQSLDQGLQFLIQYYNGEERAKGNILERFSAQQFPDLHSELNLSSLELGDSALYFCASSVHGGQGRLATEAFFGQGTRLTVV.

The CDR3 DNA sequence: TGTGCCAGCAGCTTAGTAGGACAGGGGGCCACTGAAGCTTTCTTT. Translated: CASSLVGQGATEAFF. The gene calls are TRBV11-2 and TRBJ1-1; TRBD1 aligns across 11 bases. Germline values: CDR1 SGHAT, CDR2 FQNNGV. CDR3 length equals 15 residues. The V and J ends lost 1 base and 4 bases, in that order; junction bases with no gene match: 2.

V is TRBV7-2 and J is TRBJ2-7, with 9 bases aligning to TRBD2. The CDR3 has 15 residues. Germline V gene lookup returns CDR1 SGHTA and CDR2 FQGNSA. Trimming took 5 bases from V and 4 from J; bases not matched to a gene: 9. The DNA for the CDR3 is TGTGCCAGCAGCGCGAGCGTACTAGCGGGTTACGAGCAGTACTTC. This gives the protein CASSASVLAGYEQYF.

As DNA, the CDR3 is TGTGCCAGCAGTTCCTGCGGGGGGGACGCTAATGAAAAACTGTTTTTT. As protein: CASSSCGGDANEKLFF. The gene calls are TRBV6-9 and TRBJ1-4; the D gene is possibly TRBD1 (5 bases). The germline V gene has CDR1 MNHGY and CDR2 SVAAGI. Trimming left V 4 bases short and J 3 bases short, with 15 bases between. The CDR3 consists of 16 residues.

CDR3 DNA sequence: TGTGCCAGCACCTCGGGGAACTCCTACAATGAGCAGTTCTTC. Translation gives CASTSGNSYNEQFF. This chain links TRBV27 with TRBJ2-1, with D possibly being TRBD2 (5 bases). CDR1 and CDR2 (germline): MNHEY, SMNVEV (reference sequence). This CDR3 comprises 14 residues. V lost 7 bases and J lost 0, with 10 bases in between.

The J gene is TRBJ2-1, the V gene TRBV10-3; 12 bases match TRBD2. Germline CDR1 ENHRY, CDR2 SYGVKD. The V gene end was trimmed by 5 bases and the J gene end by 2 bases; junction bases not matched to a gene: 13. The CDR3 covers 19 residues. The CDR3 here is CAISFTSGGSGGAYNEQFF. The CDR3, as DNA: TGTGCCATCAGTTTTACTAGCGGGGGGTCCGGCGGGGCCTACAATGAGCAGTTCTTC.

The V and J genes are TRBV25-1 and TRBJ2-7; 7 bases map to TRBD2. The length of the CDR3 is 15 residues. Looked up from germline, CDR1 is MGHDK and CDR2 is SYGVNS. V was clipped by 2 bases and J by 0 bases; unmatched bases: 4. CDR3 region: CASSESGILSYEQYF. DNA of the CDR3: TGTGCCAGCAGTGAAAGCGGGATACTCTCCTACGAGCAGTACTTC.

This chain links TRBV19 with TRBJ1-2; D might be TRBD1 (5 bases). V lost 1 base, J lost 2 bases, and 11 bases lay in between. Germline V gives CDR1 LNHDA, CDR2 SQIVND (reference sequence). The CDR3 consists of 15 residues. The CDR3 DNA reads TGTGCCAGTAGTATAGGCGGGACCTCAAACTATGGCTACACCTTC. Translated: CASSIGGTSNYGYTF.

This clone was detected once. This chain joins TRBV27 and TRBJ2-5, with TRBD2 matching 11 bases. With 6 bases clipped from V and 3 bases from J, the junction kept 6 bases outside the gene matches. The CDR3 totals 15 residues. Germline-derived CDR1 and CDR2 are MNHEY and SMNVEV (reference sequence). The CDR3 DNA follows: TGTGCCAGCAGCAGTCTAGCGGGGGGAGAAGAGACCCAGTACTTC. Encoded protein: CASSSLAGGEETQYF.

The rearrangement uses TRBV6-5 and TRBJ2-7; 10 positions agree with TRBD1. The ends lost 6 bases at V and 3 bases at J; junction bases unmatched: 8. The CDR3 consists of 15 residues. In germline, CDR1 is MNHEY, CDR2 SVGAGI. The CDR3 nucleotides read TGTGCCAGCAGCCTTCATCGGACAGGGGGCTACGAGCAGTACTTC. Translation: CASSLHRTGGYEQYF.

V usage is TRBV4-1 and J usage is TRBJ1-1; 10 bases match TRBD1. This CDR3 is built from 14 residues. J was trimmed by 5 bases and V by 5 bases; bases with no gene match: 5. Germline lookup yields CDR1 MGHRA and CDR2 YSYEKL. The DNA of the CDR3 is TGCGCCAGCAGCGTTCGGACAGGGGGTACTGAAGCTTTCTTT. It encodes CASSVRTGGTEAFF.

This chain joins TRBV5-4 and TRBJ1-2; D might be TRBD1 (5 bases). With 4 bases removed from V and 4 bases from J, the gap between germline ends came to 17 bases. Germline V lookup: CDR1 SGHNT, CDR2 YYREEE (reference sequence). The CDR3 totals 15 residues. For the CDR3, the DNA is TGTGCCAGCAGCCCAGAACAGGAATCCGTCTATGGCTACACCTTC. Translation gives CASSPEQESVYGYTF.

Here the CDR3 reads CASSKVLSGANVLTF. The CDR3 nucleotides are TGTGCCAGCAGCAAAGTCCTTTCTGGGGCCAACGTCCTGACTTTC. The V gene is TRBV21-1, the J gene TRBJ2-6; the D segment call TRBD2 is taken from the table without a DNA check. TRBV21-1 is listed as a pseudogene. The CDR3 totals 15 residues.

The rearrangement joins TRBV6-5 to TRBJ2-3; D might be TRBD2 (5 bases). The CDR3 loop spans 15 amino acids. Trimming took off 6 bases at V and 5 bases at J, with 18 bases between the two ends. CDR1 MNHEY and CDR2 SVGAGI come from the germline V gene. CDR3 DNA: TGTGCCAGCAGGGAGGAACTAGGGTGGGGAGATACGCAGTATTTT. This gives the protein CASREELGWGDTQYF.

The CDR3 is CASRKTDNEQFF. The CDR3 nucleotides are TGTGCCAGCAGGAAGACAGACAATGAGCAGTTCTTC. The chain employs TRBV7-8 and TRBJ2-1; a possible D gene is TRBD1 (5 bases). V gave up 6 bases and J gave up 5 bases, with 8 bases separating them. Germline values: CDR1 SGHVS, CDR2 FQNEAQ. The length of the CDR3 is 12 residues.

This chain connects TRBV7-2 to TRBJ1-1; 9 nucleotides line up with TRBD1. Germline V gene lookup returns CDR1 SGHTA and CDR2 FQGNSA. This CDR3 is built from 15 residues. Trimming took 5 bases from V and 4 from J; bases not matched to a gene: 8. The CDR3 sequence: CASSPDRGWGTEAFF. Here the CDR3 DNA reads TGTGCCAGCAGCCCGGACAGGGGTTGGGGCACTGAAGCTTTCTTT.

V gene TRBV6-5 combines with J gene TRBJ1-4; D is unresolved. Trimming cost V 0 bases and J 7 bases, with 9 bases left between them. CDR1 and CDR2 from the germline V gene are MNHEY and SVGAGI. This CDR3 spans 14 amino acids. Written as DNA, the CDR3 is TGTGCCAGCAGTTACTCGCGGGGTAGTGAAAAACTGTTTTTT. As protein: CASSYSRGSEKLFF.

This chain joins TRBV15 and TRBJ2-5; no reliable D call. This CDR3 has 13 residues. The germline V gene encodes CDR1 LNHNV and CDR2 YYDKDF (reference sequence). V lost 6 bases, J lost 2 bases, and 10 bases lay in between. CDR3 protein: CATRTAPQETQYF. The DNA for the CDR3 is TGTGCCACCAGGACTGCACCTCAAGAGACCCAGTACTTC.